This TCR beta chain is from a study of shared clonotypes between healthy human individuals. General observations from the study: Investigators collected only blood, and repertoires in tissues likely differ. Compared with memory subsets, naive subsets generally had larger estimated richness.

Some clones are missing from TCRdb's copy, which holds only in-frame ones; the method was immunoSEQ multiplex PCR. The table records 950,000 to 1,100,000 clones, around 76% of them present only once. CD4+ cells were split into CD45RA+ naive and CD45RA-negative memory subsets. A remark on this clone: Its matching antigen is unknown.

CDR1 is GTSNPN and CDR2 is SVGIG in the germline V gene (reference sequence). V shed 8 bases, J shed 7 bases, and the junction held 10 bases outside the gene matches. This CDR3 contains 12 residues. The sample comprised memory CD4+ T cells sorted from blood. The subset here: CD45RA-negative fraction. This clonotype was sampled from a man aged 18 to 29 in good health. V and J are TRBV30 and TRBJ1-2; 7 nucleotides match TRBD1. The CDR3 coding sequence is TGTGCCCGACAGGGAGAGGTAGCTGGCTACACCTTC. Translation gives CARQGEVAGYTF.